The 17 T cell receptor beta chains below all came from one sample that was sequenced in a study of blood T cells in healthy people across ages (dated by TCRdb to between 2015 and 2017). Libraries were made using 5' RACE. Instrument used: Illumina HiSeq 2500. The second PCR ran for about 6 to 12 cycles and used a J-beta primer mix along with a sample-barcoded 5' primer. The raw public data were reprocessed by TCRdb itself: fastp quality trimming at Q25, MiXCR clonotype calling, in-frame beta chains only. Duplicate CDR3 protein sequences are folded into a single record with the most common DNA and genes. The sample table shows just under 900,000 distinct CDR3 sequences, and more than 25% are seen once. The ten largest clonotypes hold roughly 17% of the sample. The sequenced sample consisted of blood. The origin of the receptors is a woman older than 75 in good health.

This clonotype was observed a few times. The chain combines TRBV28 with TRBJ1-1; perhaps TRBD1 as D (5 bases). CDR1 is MDHEN, CDR2 SYDVKM, per germline. The CDR3 has 13 amino acids. V lost 7 bases and J 4 bases, leaving 13 bases between the germline ends. CDR3 region: CASTIGGGTEAFF. The CDR3 DNA reads as TGTGCCAGCACTATCGGGGGGGGCACTGAAGCTTTCTTT.

Notes on this clonotype: At one end, the junction sequence differs from germline, possibly due to a read error. The CDR3: CASSFQGLKEKLCF. The CDR3 region has the DNA TGTGCCAGCAGTTTCCAGGGACTTAAGGAAAAACTGTGTTTT. This chain connects TRBV12-3 or TRBV12-4 to TRBJ1-4, with D possibly matching TRBD1 (5 bases). This CDR3 region has 14 residues.

The chain recombines TRBV7-2 with TRBJ1-6, with 8 bases fitting TRBD1. The junction had 8 bases not matched to a gene; V was cut back by 6 bases and J by 10 bases. The CDR3 has 14 amino acids. Germline V gene sequence: CDR1 SGHTA, CDR2 FQGNSA. CDR3 amino acids: CASRRQGLGSPLHF. The CDR3 coding sequence is TGTGCCAGCAGGCGACAGGGGTTAGGGTCACCCCTCCACTTT.

A few counts support this clonotype. The J gene is TRBJ1-6, the V gene TRBV7-2, with 8 bases fitting TRBD1. The CDR3 has 15 amino acids. The germline CDR1 and CDR2 sequences are SGHTA and FQGNSA. The junction had 8 bases not matched to a gene; V was cut back by 5 bases and J by 8 bases. In DNA form, the CDR3 reads TGTGCCAGCAGCCAGACGGGGGACAGGTATTCACCCCTCCACTTT. Translation gives CASSQTGDRYSPLHF. Based on the CDR3 plus reference TRBV7-2 and TRBJ1-6, the full variable domain is GAGVSQSPSNKVTEKGKDVELRCDPISGHTALYWYRQSLGQGLEFLIYFQGNSAPDKSGLPSDRFSAERTGGSVSTLTIQRTQQEDSAVYLCASSQTGDRYSPLHFGNGTRLTVT.

As DNA, the CDR3 is TGTGCCAGCAGCTTGGGAGGGAGCGGACAGGGGTATAATGAGCAGTACTTC. Translation: CASSLGGSGQGYNEQYF. This rearrangement joins TRBV5-4 to TRBJ2-1; 9 nucleotides agree with TRBD1. The J call may be in error: the DNA end matches TRBJ2-7 better. The CDR3 runs to 17 residues. Germline values: CDR1 SGHNT, CDR2 YYREEE (reference sequence).

Many counts were recorded for this clonotype. The rearrangement uses TRBV20-1 and TRBJ2-1; the match to TRBD2 covers 7 bases. V lost 8 bases, J lost 9 bases, and 13 bases stayed unmatched. CDR1 and CDR2 from the germline V gene are DFQATT and SNEGSKA (reference sequence). This CDR3 is 13 amino acids long. The CDR3 is CSNPGLTGSEQFF. CDR3 sequence (DNA): TGCAGTAATCCGGGACTAACTGGCAGTGAGCAGTTCTTC.

This clonotype occurred many times. The gene calls are TRBV6-6 and TRBJ1-6; D unclear. This CDR3 is 16 amino acids long. V lost 2 bases and J 0 bases, leaving 8 bases between the germline ends. From germline, CDR1 is MNHNY and CDR2 SVGAGI (reference sequence). The CDR3 region is CASSYAEGSYNSPLHF. CDR3 DNA: TGTGCCAGCAGTTACGCGGAGGGCTCCTATAATTCACCCCTCCACTTT.

This clonotype appeared many times. CDR3 sequence (DNA): TGTGCCAGCAGTTGGAACAGGCCTAGCTCTGGGGCCAACGTCCTGACTTTC. As protein: CASSWNRPSSGANVLTF. The chain links TRBV6-2 or TRBV6-3 to TRBJ2-6; the D gene is possibly TRBD1 (5 bases). Between the trimmed V and J ends, which lost 4 bases and 0 bases, there was a span of 13 bases. CDR1 is MNHEY, CDR2 SVGEGT, per germline. There are 17 residues in the CDR3.

The chain combines TRBV25-1 with TRBJ1-2; D is perhaps TRBD1 (5 bases). The germline V gene encodes CDR1 MGHDK and CDR2 SYGVNS. The CDR3 length is 13 residues. Trimming took 7 bases from V and 7 from J, leaving 16 bases between them. The CDR3 is CASTWGGDSGYTF. CDR3 coding DNA: TGTGCCAGCACCTGGGGAGGGGACTCTGGCTACACCTTC.

With respect to this clonotype: A read error may explain this, as a much larger clone is one base away. The rearrangement joins TRBV5-1 to TRBJ1-6; weak D call: TRBD1 (5 bases). Germline V lookup: CDR1 SGHRS, CDR2 YFSETQ. CDR3 size: 14 residues. The germline V and J ends were trimmed by 3 bases and 11 bases, with 15 bases remaining between them. CDR3 in amino acids: CASSYHIRDPPLHF. The CDR3 DNA reads as TGCGCCAGCAGCTATCATATCAGGGACCCACCCCTCCACTTT.

This clonotype has ten or more counts. The chain has TRBV7-6 and TRBJ2-6; D unclear. The V end lost 4 bases, the J end lost 0 bases, and 7 bases lay between the germline ends. The CDR3 is made up of 15 amino acids. Germline CDR1 is SGHVS and CDR2 is FNYEAQ. CDR3 DNA sequence: TGTGCCAGCAGCTGGCAGAGCTCTGGGGCCAACGTCCTGACTTTC. It translates to CASSWQSSGANVLTF. The variable domain in full, completed from reference TRBV7-6 and TRBJ2-6, reads GAGVSQSPRYKVTKRGQDVALRCDPISGHVSLYWYRQALGQGPEFLTYFNYEAQQDKSGLPNDRFSAERPEGSISTLTIQRTEQRDSAMYRCASSWQSSGANVLTFGAGSRLTVL.

A note on this clonotype: A much more abundant neighbour one base away suggests this may be a read error. The rearrangement uses TRBV30 and TRBJ1-5, with TRBD1 matching over 7 bases. V shed 2 bases, J shed 2 bases, and the junction held 6 bases outside the gene matches. The CDR3 contains 15 residues. The germline gives CDR1 GTSNPN, CDR2 SVGIG (reference sequence). The CDR3 nucleotides read TGTGCCTGGAGTCGACAGGGCTGTGGCAATCAGCCCCAGCATTTT. Residues: CAWSRQGCGNQPQHF.

This clonotype showed up just a few times. A much larger clonotype is one base distant, so this may be a read error. V gene TRBV2 combines with J gene TRBJ1-2; tentatively, D is TRBD1 (5 bases). Germline CDR1 reads SNHLY; CDR2 reads FYNNEI. This CDR3 has 14 residues. V was trimmed by 4 bases and J by 8 bases, leaving 17 bases between them. The CDR3 DNA sequence: TGTGCCAGCAGTGGTTGGGGGACGCGCCTAGGCTACACCTTC. Protein sequence: CASSGWGTRLGYTF.

V and J are TRBV10-3 and TRBJ2-3, with unresolved D. The CDR3 totals 12 residues. Germline V gives CDR1 ENHRY, CDR2 SYGVKD. V lost 6 bases and J 6 bases, leaving 10 bases between the germline ends. The CDR3 DNA reads TGTGCCATCAGCGGGCCGGAGGATACGCAGTATTTT. Its protein is CAISGPEDTQYF.

This rearrangement joins TRBV7-8 to TRBJ1-2, with 9 bases matching TRBD1. The germline CDR1 and CDR2 sequences are SGHVS and FQNEAQ. The CDR3 has 17 amino acids. Germline trimming cut 8 bases from V and 4 bases from J; bases unmatched to any gene: 17. The CDR3 reads CASGTQGAQILGYGYTF. The CDR3 DNA is TGTGCCAGCGGCACACAGGGGGCGCAGATTTTGGGCTATGGCTACACCTTC.

Concerning this clonotype itself: This may arise from a read error, as a much more abundant clone is one base away. DNA of the CDR3: TGCAGGGCTCAAAAGGATCAAGAGACCCAGTACTTC. Amino acids: CRAQKDQETQYF. The chain is built from TRBV20-1 and TRBJ2-5, with no clear D. Germline V gene lookup returns CDR1 DFQATT and CDR2 SNEGSKA (reference sequence). CDR3 length equals 12 residues.

In this sample, this clonotype turned up many times. The chain carries TRBV27 and TRBJ2-1; no clear D. The CDR3 is 13 amino acids. V was pared by 3 bases and J by 5 bases, with 8 bases between. Germline V gene data show CDR1 as MNHEY and CDR2 as SMNVEV (reference sequence). The CDR3 sequence is CASSFWVDNEQFF. The CDR3 DNA follows: TGTGCCAGCAGTTTCTGGGTCGACAATGAGCAGTTCTTC.